Listed below are T cell receptor beta chains from one sample, sequenced in a study of blood T cell repertoires in COVID-19. Using immunoSEQ multiplex PCR, the repertoire was profiled, and TCRdb retains in-frame clones only, with some absent. Here the sample spans 140,000 or so clones, over 70% being singletons. Source material: peripheral blood. These receptors all come from a man between 50 and 59 years old with active or convalescent COVID-19. Each CDR3 is given without its conserved first and last residue.

j_gene: TRBJ2-1; v_gene: TRBV10-2; CDR3aa: ASTPKLYNEQF
j_gene: TRBJ2-3; v_gene: TRBV13; CDR3aa: ASSGKRRSTDTQY
j_gene: TRBJ1-4; v_gene: TRBV9; CDR3aa: ASSDLTGLLF
j_gene: TRBJ1-2; v_gene: TRBV29-1; CDR3aa: SGEDMNYGYT
j_gene: TRBJ2-1; v_gene: TRBV11-2; CDR3aa: ASSSSGRNYNEQF
j_gene: TRBJ2-3; v_gene: TRBV7-2; CDR3aa: ASSSILADTDTQY
j_gene: TRBJ2-7; v_gene: TRBV7-3; CDR3aa: ASSALGQTTMQY
j_gene: TRBJ2-7; v_gene: TRBV5-5; CDR3aa: ASRVRWDSYEQY
j_gene: TRBJ1-4; v_gene: TRBV4-2; CDR3aa: ASSLETYEKLF
j_gene: TRBJ2-3; v_gene: TRBV15; CDR3aa: ATSREGRGVDTQY
j_gene: TRBJ2-3; v_gene: TRBV7-3; CDR3aa: ASSPGTSGVTDTQY
j_gene: TRBJ1-2; v_gene: TRBV7-3; CDR3aa: ASSPNPGTGEIYT
j_gene: TRBJ2-3; v_gene: TRBV5-1; CDR3aa: ASSSQAREVSDTQY
j_gene: TRBJ2-5; v_gene: TRBV10-3; CDR3aa: AISDGARQETQY
j_gene: TRBJ2-7; v_gene: TRBV6-5; CDR3aa: ASRTTSGPYEQY
j_gene: TRBJ1-5; v_gene: TRBV6-6; CDR3aa: ASSSSDQPQH
j_gene: TRBJ2-1; v_gene: TRBV25-1; CDR3aa: ASSESPSGYNEQF
j_gene: TRBJ1-4; v_gene: TRBV5-1; CDR3aa: ASSLAGRGTEKLF
j_gene: TRBJ1-2; v_gene: TRBV18; CDR3aa: ASSPTGNYGYT
j_gene: TRBJ1-1; v_gene: TRBV28; CDR3aa: ASSFRGVEAF
j_gene: TRBJ2-2; v_gene: TRBV7-3; CDR3aa: ASSLESGRRGGELF
j_gene: TRBJ2-2; v_gene: TRBV6-4; CDR3aa: ASRFSGTTRSGTGELF
j_gene: TRBJ2-7; v_gene: TRBV15; CDR3aa: ATSRDVASHEQY
j_gene: TRBJ1-2; v_gene: TRBV6-6; CDR3aa: ASSDPEGRLRGYT
j_gene: TRBJ1-3; v_gene: TRBV21-1; CDR3aa: ASSRFRLRPTIY
j_gene: TRBJ2-1; v_gene: TRBV27; CDR3aa: AAWRGRSYNEQF
j_gene: TRBJ2-3; v_gene: TRBV11-2; CDR3aa: ASSLNRQGPADTQY
j_gene: TRBJ1-3; v_gene: TRBV5-1; CDR3aa: ASRRGEFSGNTIY
j_gene: TRBJ2-1; v_gene: TRBV27; CDR3aa: ASSWLTSGSHSSYNEQF
j_gene: TRBJ2-7; v_gene: TRBV27; CDR3aa: ASSLIRGYEQY
j_gene: TRBJ1-4; v_gene: TRBV7-6; CDR3aa: ASSPSGTGVEKLF
j_gene: TRBJ1-6; v_gene: TRBV9; CDR3aa: ASSITDRGYNSPLH
j_gene: TRBJ1-1; v_gene: TRBV6-1; CDR3aa: ASSEARAWPPTGGEAF
j_gene: TRBJ2-7; v_gene: TRBV7-8; CDR3aa: ASNIPGLGYEQY
j_gene: TRBJ1-2; v_gene: TRBV7-2; CDR3aa: ASSFRQVVNYGYT
j_gene: TRBJ2-2; v_gene: TRBV11-2; CDR3aa: ASSFAGVSGELF
j_gene: TRBJ2-7; v_gene: TRBV29-1; CDR3aa: SVEERASGSYEQY
j_gene: TRBJ2-6; v_gene: TRBV5-6; CDR3aa: ASSTPSGANVLT
j_gene: TRBJ2-1; v_gene: TRBV6-5; CDR3aa: ASRQRGNEQF
j_gene: TRBJ2-1; v_gene: TRBV7-2; CDR3aa: ASSSGTSGRSEQF
j_gene: TRBJ1-2; v_gene: TRBV7-8; CDR3aa: ASSLGTGGSGYT
j_gene: TRBJ2-5; v_gene: TRBV11-2; CDR3aa: ASSQTTVEGETQY
j_gene: TRBJ2-7; v_gene: TRBV6-6; CDR3aa: ASSQGAAYEQY
j_gene: TRBJ2-1; v_gene: TRBV5-1; CDR3aa: ASSGAGLAFPNEQF